The clone carrying this TCR beta chain occurred once. The antigen is undetermined. TCRdb's table, derived via immunoSEQ multiplex PCR, lists solely in-frame clones and lacks some. This table has about 85,000 clones, 85% to 95% appearing once. This sample is drawn from a study of graft-versus-host responses after intestinal transplantation. Study in general: The recipients all started with anti-thymocyte globulin induction and then took tacrolimus and steroids for 3 to 4 years.

Study-wide results and limits: GvH clones appeared in recipient marrow, some first in ileum or blood. Some patients had graft-donor T cell macrochimerism. In their allografts, the ratios of graft-versus-host to host-versus-graft T cell clones were high. Levels of circulating GvH clones at their peak were associated with early post-transplant HvG declines.

The sequenced sample was unstimulated CD8+ T cells sorted from spleen or lymph node cells, obtained before transplant. This sequence was found in a human donor who was the organ donor for an intestinal transplant.

CDR3 region: CASSRPEGDDSPLHF. Here the CDR3 DNA reads TGTGCCAGCAGCAGGCCCGAAGGGGACGATTCACCCCTCCACTTT. The chain carries TRBV5-4 and TRBJ1-6; tentative D call: TRBD1 (5 bases). From germline, CDR1 is SGHNT and CDR2 YYREEE (reference sequence). V shed 4 bases and J shed 8 bases, with 16 bases lying between them. This CDR3 has 15 amino acids.